These T cell receptor beta chains were read from a single sample in a study of T cells and Merkel cell carcinoma outcomes. The data were produced by immunoSEQ multiplex PCR, yet TCRdb's version contains in-frame clones alone and is incomplete. The repertoire consists of 10,000 or so clones, with about 95% occurring once and the leading ten covering roughly 0.92%. Material: tumor tissue from Merkel cell carcinoma. These receptors were collected from a human donor with Merkel cell carcinoma. Both conserved end residues are part of each CDR3. Each record gives: D gene, V gene, clone size, J gene, CDR3 protein, CDR3 DNA. A D gene is named only where the DNA matches it firmly. The listing skips clone size in some rows; elsewhere it reads once, few, many or a size class.

TRBD1	TRBV27	few	TRBJ2-1	CASSLIGTGGPYNEQFF	TGTGCCAGCAGTTTAATCGGGACAGGGGGCCCCTACAATGAGCAGTTCTTC
-	TRBV7-9	-	TRBJ2-2	CASSLTSGRTGELFF	TGTGCCAGCAGCTTGACCAGCGGCCGCACCGGGGAGCTGTTTTTT
-	TRBV5-1	-	TRBJ2-7	CASSLGGTYEQYF	TGCGCCAGCAGCTTGGGCGGAACCTACGAGCAGTACTTC
-	TRBV5-6	-	TRBJ1-1	CASSLNPSKATEAFF	TGTGCCAGCAGTTTGAACCCGTCAAAGGCCACTGAAGCTTTCTTT
-	TRBV5-4	-	TRBJ2-7	CASSLEQGSYEQYF	TGTGCCAGCAGCTTGGAACAGGGCTCCTACGAGCAGTACTTC
-	TRBV6-5	-	TRBJ2-2	CASSYLGQNTGELFF	TGTGCCAGCAGTTACCTGGGACAGAACACCGGGGAGCTGTTTTTT
TRBD2	TRBV10-3	-	TRBJ2-7	CAISSGSLHYEQYF	TGTGCCATCAGTAGCGGGAGTTTACACTACGAGCAGTACTTC
TRBD1	TRBV7-4	-	TRBJ2-7	CASSLRTGKTYEQYF	TGTGCCAGCAGCCTAAGGACAGGTAAGACCTACGAGCAGTACTTC
TRBD2	TRBV9	-	TRBJ2-1	CASSAGTSSYNEQFF	TGTGCCAGCAGCGCCGGGACTAGCTCCTACAATGAGCAGTTCTTC
-	TRBV7-9	-	TRBJ2-3	CASSPGAYTQYF	TGTGCCAGCAGCCCCGGGGCTTATACGCAGTATTTT
-	TRBV7-2	-	TRBJ1-1	CASSRGGGQTQGYTEAFF	TGTGCCAGCAGCCGGGGGGGTGGACAGACCCAAGGTTACACTGAAGCTTTCTTT
-	TRBV9	once	TRBJ2-7	CASSVEPGAEQYF	TGTGCCAGCAGCGTAGAGCCAGGGGCCGAGCAGTACTTC
TRBD2	TRBV6-5	-	TRBJ2-7	CASSYDTSGSYEQYF	TGTGCCAGCAGTTACGATACTAGCGGCTCCTACGAGCAGTACTTC
-	TRBV29-1	-	TRBJ1-2	CSVWQGLNYGYTF	TGCAGCGTGTGGCAGGGCCTCAACTATGGCTACACCTTC
TRBD1	TRBV25-1	once	TRBJ2-7	CASSDSGTESYEQYF	TGTGCCAGCAGTGATTCCGGGACAGAGTCCTACGAGCAGTACTTC
-	TRBV5-4	-	TRBJ2-3	CASSPGLGATDTQYF	TGTGCCAGCAGCCCCGGTTTGGGTGCCACAGATACGCAGTATTTT
-	TRBV15	-	TRBJ1-2	CATSRDRGSSNYGYTF	TGTGCCACCAGCAGAGATCGCGGCAGCTCCAACTATGGCTACACCTTC
-	TRBV20-1	once	TRBJ2-3	CSALTADTQYF	TGCAGTGCTTTGACTGCGGATACGCAGTATTTT
TRBD1	TRBV5-6	-	TRBJ2-1	CASSQGQGEYNEQFF	TGTGCCAGCAGCCAGGGACAGGGGGAATACAATGAGCAGTTCTTC
TRBD1	TRBV4-2	-	TRBJ2-3	CASSRDRYNQPQYF	TGTGCCAGCAGCCGGGACAGGTACAATCAGCCCCAGTATTTT
-	TRBV5-1	once	TRBJ1-2	CASSPQEGSGYTF	TGCGCCAGCAGCCCCCAGGAGGGATCCGGCTACACCTTC
-	TRBV5-3	-	TRBJ1-5	CARRGDRINQPQHF	TGTGCCAGAAGGGGAGACAGGATCAATCAGCCCCAGCATTTT
-	TRBV5-1	-	TRBJ2-3	CASSLGQRDTQYF	TGCGCCAGCAGTTTAGGACAGCGGGATACGCAGTATTTT
-	TRBV25-1	-	TRBJ2-7	CASSWGGAGEQYF	TGTGCCAGCAGTTGGGGGGGGGCTGGCGAGCAGTACTTC
TRBD1	TRBV5-1	-	TRBJ2-2	CASSLGQGTGELFF	TGCGCCAGCAGCTTAGGACAGGGAACCGGGGAGCTGTTTTTT
-	TRBV27	-	TRBJ2-7	CASRRHEQYF	TGTGCCAGCAGGAGGCACGAGCAGTACTTC
-	TRBV5-4	-	TRBJ2-3	CASSLAGRTDTQYF	TGTGCCAGCAGCCTCGCGGGAAGGACAGATACGCAGTATTTT
TRBD1	TRBV2	once	TRBJ2-1	CASSKVRGQGKFF	TGTGCCAGCAGTAAAGTAAGAGGACAGGGAAAGTTCTTC
-	TRBV4-2	once	TRBJ1-3	CASSQDVEGNTIYF	TGTGCCAGCAGCCAAGATGTGGAAGGAAACACCATATATTTT
-	TRBV7-7	once	TRBJ2-3	CASSSDLKGTQYF	TGTGCTAGCAGCTCGGACTTGAAGGGTACGCAGTATTTT
-	TRBV6-1	-	TRBJ1-2	CASRQQPGSGYTF	TGTGCCAGCAGGCAACAGCCGGGGAGTGGCTACACCTTC
-	TRBV28	-	TRBJ2-3	CASNDGSTQYF	TGTGCCAGCAACGACGGAAGCACGCAGTATTTT
-	TRBV5-4	-	TRBJ1-5	CASSLAGDRPQHF	TGTGCCAGCAGCTTGGCTGGAGATCGGCCCCAGCATTTT
TRBD2	TRBV30	-	TRBJ2-3	CAWSRMGTTSGISDTQYF	TGTGCCTGGAGTCGAATGGGTACGACTAGCGGGATTTCAGATACGCAGTATTTT
TRBD1	TRBV5-1	-	TRBJ1-1	CASSGGQTDSHTEAFF	TGCGCCAGCAGCGGGGGACAGACAGATTCTCACACTGAAGCTTTCTTT
TRBD2	TRBV14	-	TRBJ2-3	CASSQDWGGTQYF	TGTGCCAGCAGCCAAGATTGGGGGGGTACGCAGTATTTT
-	TRBV4-3	-	TRBJ2-2	CASSPQTGIGELFF	TGCGCCAGCAGCCCCCAAACAGGGATCGGGGAGCTGTTTTTT
-	TRBV7-9	-	TRBJ1-2	CASSPRDPHHGYTF	TGTGCCAGCAGCCCCCGGGACCCACACCATGGCTACACCTTC
-	TRBV7-9	once	TRBJ2-1	CASSSLAGVYNEQFF	TGTGCCAGCAGCTCCCTGGCCGGGGTCTACAATGAGCAGTTCTTC
TRBD2	TRBV9	once	TRBJ2-1	CASSEREVGNNEQFF	TGTGCCAGCAGCGAACGGGAGGTAGGCAACAATGAGCAGTTCTTC
-	TRBV27	-	TRBJ1-5	CASSPGGELWQPQHF	TGTGCCAGCAGCCCCGGGGGGGAATTGTGGCAGCCCCAGCATTTT
-	TRBV7-9	-	TRBJ2-2	CASSLLGGPFEELFF	TGTGCCAGCAGCTTATTAGGAGGGCCCTTCGAGGAGCTGTTTTTT
TRBD2	TRBV28	-	TRBJ2-7	CASSPSGSLHEQYF	TGTGCCAGCAGTCCAAGCGGGAGTCTCCACGAGCAGTACTTC
TRBD1	TRBV7-9	-	TRBJ2-7	CASSLADGTDLSYEQYF	TGTGCCAGCAGCTTAGCGGACGGGACAGATTTATCCTACGAGCAGTACTTC